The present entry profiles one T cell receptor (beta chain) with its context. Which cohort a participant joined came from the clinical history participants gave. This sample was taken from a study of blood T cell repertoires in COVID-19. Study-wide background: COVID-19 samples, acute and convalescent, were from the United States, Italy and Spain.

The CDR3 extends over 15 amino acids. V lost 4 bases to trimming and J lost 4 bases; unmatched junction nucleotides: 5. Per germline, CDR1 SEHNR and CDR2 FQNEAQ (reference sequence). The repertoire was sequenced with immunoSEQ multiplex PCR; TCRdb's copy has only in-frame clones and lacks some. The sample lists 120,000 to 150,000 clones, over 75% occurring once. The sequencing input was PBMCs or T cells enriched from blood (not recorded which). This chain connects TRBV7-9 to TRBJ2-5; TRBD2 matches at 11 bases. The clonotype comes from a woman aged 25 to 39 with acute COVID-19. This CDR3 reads CASSSLAGVVETQYF. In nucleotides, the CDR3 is TGTGCCAGCAGCTCACTAGCGGGAGTTGTAGAGACCCAGTACTTC.